Only a few counts were recorded for the clone carrying this T cell receptor (beta chain). Unique molecular identifiers were present in the TCR beta cDNA libraries. T cells numbering roughly 0.95 to 10 million yielded 500,000 to 550,000 cDNA molecules. From the PCR reads, TCRdb called clonotypes with MiXCR, one entry per CDR3 protein. The repertoire holds about 800,000 distinct CDR3 sequences, with 30% as singletons. This entry comes from a study of post-analysis software for immune sequencing data. The receptor comes from a girl aged 10-17 years with multiple sclerosis. Sequences were obtained from blood.

CDR3 DNA: TGTGCCAGCAGCTTAGATCCAGGACAGGGGGCATACGAGCAGTACTTC. It is translated as CASSLDPGQGAYEQYF. The chain is built from TRBV7-9 and TRBJ2-7; 11 bases are a match to TRBD1. This CDR3 has 16 residues. J lost 4 bases, V lost 1 base, and 6 bases had no gene match. Germline loops: CDR1 SEHNR, CDR2 FQNEAQ (reference sequence).